The 26 T cell receptor beta chains given below trace back to one sample, sequenced in a study of blood T cell repertoires in COVID-19. The data were produced by immunoSEQ multiplex PCR, yet TCRdb's version contains in-frame clones alone and is incomplete. The sample yields 160,000 or so clones, roughly 93% seen once. Material: peripheral blood. All receptors come from a man between 18 and 35 years old with acute or convalescent COVID-19.

The V call is TRBV6-5, the J call TRBJ1-1, with D possibly matching TRBD1 (5 bases). The CDR3 contains 14 residues. Germline-derived CDR1 and CDR2 are MNHEY and SVGAGI. The V end lost 0 bases, the J end lost 7 bases, and 12 bases lay between the germline ends. CDR3: CASSYSTDRREAFF. CDR3 sequence (DNA): TGTGCCAGCAGTTACTCGACCGACAGACGTGAAGCTTTCTTT.

CDR3 sequence reads: CASSQTQGTEQYF. The CDR3 nucleotides are TGTGCCAGCAGCCAAACCCAGGGAACCGAGCAGTACTTC. V gene TRBV11-2 combines with J gene TRBJ2-7; D perhaps matches TRBD1 (5 bases). This CDR3 is built from 13 residues. The germline V gene encodes CDR1 SGHAT and CDR2 FQNNGV. Trimming cost V 5 bases and J 6 bases, with 14 bases left between them.

This sequence joins TRBV7-9 and TRBJ1-1, with D possibly being TRBD1 (5 bases). The CDR3 covers 14 residues. With 6 bases removed from V and 3 bases from J, the gap between germline ends came to 14 bases. Germline values: CDR1 SEHNR, CDR2 FQNEAQ (reference sequence). CDR3 amino acids: CASSDSGGYTEAFF. CDR3 DNA sequence: TGTGCCAGCAGTGATTCGGGGGGATACACTGAAGCTTTCTTT.

The chain has TRBV5-4 and TRBJ2-3, with 10 bases fitting TRBD2. The J segment lost 2 bases and the V segment lost 3 bases, leaving 12 bases of the junction unmatched. Looked up from germline, CDR1 is SGHNT and CDR2 is YYREEE (reference sequence). CDR3 length equals 18 residues. The CDR3: CASSSRAESGGATDTQYF. In DNA form, the CDR3 reads TGTGCCAGCAGCTCCCGGGCGGAGAGCGGGGGGGCCACAGATACGCAGTATTTT.

The chain links TRBV7-9 to TRBJ1-2; D is undetermined. The CDR3 contains 14 residues. Trimming removed 3 bases from V and 4 bases from J, with 12 bases in between. Germline-derived CDR1 and CDR2 are SEHNR and FQNEAQ (reference sequence). CDR3 nucleotides: TGTGCCAGCAGCTTTCCGGCAGGAGGCTATGGCTACACCTTC. This encodes CASSFPAGGYGYTF.

The J gene is TRBJ1-1, the V gene TRBV5-1, with D hard to call. Trimming took off 2 bases at V and 1 base at J, with 12 bases between the two ends. Germline CDR1 is SGHRS and CDR2 is YFSETQ. This CDR3 spans 15 amino acids. CDR3 DNA: TGCGCCAGCAGCTTAAACAGAATTGGGAACACTGAAGCTTTCTTT. It specifies CASSLNRIGNTEAFF.

The V call is TRBV9, the J call TRBJ1-4; D gene uncertain. Germline CDR1 and CDR2: SGDLS and YYNGEE. This CDR3 region has 14 residues. Deletions cut 0 bases from V and 4 bases from J, with 7 bases between. The CDR3 protein is CASSVDILNEKLFF. In nucleotides, the CDR3 is TGTGCCAGCAGCGTAGATATTCTTAATGAAAAACTGTTTTTT.

The rearrangement joins TRBV11-3 to TRBJ2-5; TRBD2 aligns across 10 bases. CDR3 length: 17 residues. With 3 bases clipped from V and 5 bases from J, the junction kept 12 bases outside the gene matches. Looked up from germline, CDR1 is SGHNT and CDR2 is YENEEA. The CDR3 loop is CASSFPGLASRWETQYF. CDR3 DNA: TGTGCCAGCAGCTTCCCGGGACTAGCGTCGAGGTGGGAGACCCAGTACTTC.

This clone has only a few counts. The V and J genes are TRBV7-9 and TRBJ1-6; D is unclear. Between the trimmed V and J ends, which lost 3 bases and 5 bases, there was a span of 8 bases. The CDR3 consists of 14 residues. Germline CDR1 is SEHNR and CDR2 is FQNEAQ (reference sequence). The CDR3 region has the DNA TGTGCCAGCAGCTTTGAGAGCAATAATTCACCCCTCCACTTT. Protein product: CASSFESNNSPLHF.

V gene TRBV5-8 combines with J gene TRBJ2-3, with 10 bases aligning to TRBD1. This CDR3 is built from 18 residues. Looked up from germline, CDR1 is SGHTS and CDR2 is YDEGEE. V was pared by 0 bases and J by 3 bases, with 10 bases of the junction left unmatched. CDR3 residues: CASSLAGTGVGWTDTQYF. CDR3 nucleotides: TGTGCCAGCAGCTTGGCCGGGACAGGGGTAGGCTGGACAGATACGCAGTATTTT.

The gene calls are TRBV27 and TRBJ1-6; 7 bases map to TRBD1. V lost 6 bases, J lost 1 base, and 18 bases stayed unmatched. The length of the CDR3 is 20 residues. Germline CDR1 reads MNHEY; CDR2 reads SMNVEV (reference sequence). The CDR3 loop is CASRPRQGQGVRSYNSPLHF. The CDR3 DNA reads as TGTGCCAGCAGACCACGACAGGGCCAGGGAGTAAGGTCCTATAATTCACCCCTCCACTTT.

The V call is TRBV6-5, the J call TRBJ1-6; D unresolved. Germline loops: CDR1 MNHEY, CDR2 SVGAGI. The CDR3 is 13 amino acids. V was clipped by 7 bases and J by 8 bases, with 12 bases between them. CDR3 in DNA: TGTGCCAGCACACCCCTCGAGGATTCACCCCTCCACTTT. Encoded protein: CASTPLEDSPLHF.

The J gene is TRBJ1-5, the V gene TRBV4-2; 7 positions match TRBD1. V gave up 4 bases and J gave up 0 bases; unmatched junction bases: 18. There are 20 residues in the CDR3. The germline V gene encodes CDR1 LGHNA and CDR2 YNFKEQ. The CDR3 region is CASSPALDGTDVYSNQPQHF. CDR3 DNA sequence: TGTGCCAGCAGCCCCGCCCTGGACGGGACAGACGTTTATAGCAATCAGCCCCAGCATTTT.

This clone was counted a single time. J is TRBJ2-7 and V is TRBV6-5, with 8 positions matching TRBD1. The V gene's germline CDR1 is MNHEY and CDR2 SVGAGI. With 8 bases clipped from V and 7 bases from J, the junction kept 1 base outside the gene matches. The CDR3 has 10 residues. CDR3 coding DNA: TGTGCCAGCCAGGGGGCGGAGCAGTACTTC. This sequence encodes CASQGAEQYF.

The rearrangement uses TRBV4-1 and TRBJ1-1, with D possibly TRBD1 on 5 matching bases. The germline V gene has CDR1 MGHRA and CDR2 YSYEKL. The CDR3 covers 19 residues. V was pared by 3 bases and J by 3 bases, with 26 bases between. The CDR3 DNA sequence: TGCGCCAGCAGCCAGGGGGGATGGGGGGGATTTAAACAGGACACTGAAGCTTTCTTT. This sequence encodes CASSQGGWGGFKQDTEAFF.

J is TRBJ2-3 and V is TRBV2, with 9 bases fitting TRBD1. The CDR3 is 15 residues long. The germline gives CDR1 SNHLY, CDR2 FYNNEI. The V segment lost 8 bases and the J segment 2 bases; nucleotides outside the gene matches: 8. The chain's CDR3 is CASSLRDRATDTQYF. The CDR3 DNA reads as TGTGCCAGCTCTCTCCGGGACAGGGCCACAGATACGCAGTATTTT.

The gene calls are TRBV19 and TRBJ1-5; D gene ambiguous. Looked up from germline, CDR1 is LNHDA and CDR2 is SQIVND (reference sequence). V lost 6 bases to trimming and J lost 0 bases, with 15 bases between them. The CDR3 covers 16 residues. The DNA for the CDR3 is TGTGCCAGTAGAGTACATCCGGGGAATAGCAATCAGCCCCAGCATTTT. Its protein is CASRVHPGNSNQPQHF.

Written as DNA, the CDR3 is TGTGCCAGCATAAGGGGGACCTACGAGCAGTACTTC. Amino acid sequence: CASIRGTYEQYF. This sequence joins TRBV6-5 and TRBJ2-7, with a weak D call TRBD1 (6 bases). The V gene's germline CDR1 is MNHEY and CDR2 SVGAGI. V was trimmed by 7 bases and J by 2 bases, leaving 9 bases between them. There are 12 residues in the CDR3.

The chain recombines TRBV19 with TRBJ1-1; D gene ambiguous. Germline CDR1 and CDR2: LNHDA and SQIVND (reference sequence). Trimming took off 3 bases at V and 9 bases at J, with 17 bases between the two ends. This CDR3 is 14 amino acids long. This CDR3 reads CASSMSGSALKAFF. DNA of the CDR3: TGTGCCAGTAGTATGAGTGGCAGCGCACTGAAAGCTTTCTTT.

CDR3 protein: CAIKFDRGETDTQYF. The CDR3 DNA sequence: TGTGCCATCAAGTTCGACAGGGGAGAAACAGATACGCAGTATTTT. This chain joins TRBV10-3 and TRBJ2-3, with TRBD1 matching over 8 bases. The CDR3 contains 15 residues. With V trimmed by 7 bases and J by 3 bases, 9 bases remained unmatched. From germline, CDR1 is ENHRY and CDR2 SYGVKD.

This chain uses TRBV2 with TRBJ1-6; D is unclear. The CDR3 extends over 14 amino acids. Germline loops: CDR1 SNHLY, CDR2 FYNNEI. The V gene lost 4 bases and the J gene lost 10 bases, with 14 bases spanning the gap. The DNA of the CDR3 is TGTGCCAGCAGTGCCGGTCCCCAATACTCACCCCTCCACTTT. This sequence encodes CASSAGPQYSPLHF.

V gene TRBV9 combines with J gene TRBJ2-7, with D possibly matching TRBD2 (6 bases). The CDR3 has 14 residues. Germline V gene sequence: CDR1 SGDLS, CDR2 YYNGEE. Deletions cut 3 bases from V and 2 bases from J, with 12 bases between. The CDR3 nucleotides read TGTGCCAGCAGCGCGGGGACTTATACCTACGAGCAGTACTTC. Its translation: CASSAGTYTYEQYF.

The rearrangement uses TRBV5-4 and TRBJ1-5; 10 bases are a match to TRBD1. Germline CDR1 and CDR2: SGHNT and YYREEE (reference sequence). V shed 3 bases and J 9 bases; nucleotides not matched to a gene: 9. CDR3 length equals 15 residues. The CDR3 sequence is CASSSGQGSEWPQHF. Here the CDR3 DNA reads TGTGCCAGCAGCTCGGGACAGGGGTCTGAGTGGCCCCAGCATTTT.

V gene TRBV5-4 combines with J gene TRBJ1-1; possible D gene TRBD1, 6 bases. Trimming pared 3 bases from V and 1 base from J, leaving 7 bases between. The CDR3 has 13 residues. The germline V gene has CDR1 SGHNT and CDR2 YYREEE (reference sequence). The CDR3 reads CASSSQGNTEAFF. CDR3 DNA: TGTGCCAGCAGCTCACAGGGGAACACTGAAGCTTTCTTT.

The V gene is TRBV19, the J gene TRBJ2-4; 8 positions match TRBD1. Germline CDR1 and CDR2: LNHDA and SQIVND (reference sequence). The CDR3 runs to 16 residues. V lost 6 bases to trimming and J lost 9 bases; unmatched junction nucleotides: 16. CDR3 sequence (DNA): TGTGCCAGTAGACGCCAGACCGGGACAGGTGGTAGCATTCAGTACTTC. It encodes CASRRQTGTGGSIQYF.

This chain uses TRBV6-5 with TRBJ1-1, with TRBD1 matching over 7 bases. Germline lookup yields CDR1 MNHEY and CDR2 SVGAGI. Trimming cost V 6 bases and J 4 bases; bases outside gene matches: 8. This CDR3 has 14 amino acids. Written as DNA, the CDR3 is TGTGCCAGCAGAGAGACAGGGCAGGGCACTGAAGCTTTCTTT. This codes for CASRETGQGTEAFF.